Below, 20 T cell receptor beta chains from the same sample are listed, as sequenced in a study of CD8 T cells in Susac syndrome. It was with random hexamers that about 0.45 to 1 ug RNA was reverse transcribed. MiXCR, run by TCRdb on the immunoSEQ multiplex PCR reads, gives a single entry per CDR3 protein. Of roughly 80,000 distinct CDR3 sequences in the sample, about 92% are singletons; the top ten hold around 0.48%. Sequencing was done on a sample of CD4+ T cells from PBMCs. The receptor set was obtained from a human donor with Susac syndrome.

The chain is built from TRBV3-1 and TRBJ2-3, with D possibly being TRBD1 or TRBD2 (7 bases each). This CDR3 contains 14 residues. Germline CDR1 is LGHDT and CDR2 is YNNKEL (reference sequence). With 7 bases removed from V and 4 bases from J, the gap between germline ends came to 15 bases. The DNA for the CDR3 is TGTGCCAGCAAACGACAGGGAGGGCCAGATACGCAGTATTTT. Translation gives CASKRQGGPDTQYF.

The rearrangement uses TRBV7-8 and TRBJ2-3; 9 nucleotides align to TRBD1. V dropped 5 bases and J dropped 6; count of bases not matched to a gene: 15. There are 17 residues in the CDR3. Germline V gene data show CDR1 as SGHVS and CDR2 as FQNEAQ. This CDR3 reads CASSLRGSGQGWDTQYF. The CDR3 coding sequence is TGTGCCAGCAGCCTGAGGGGTTCGGGACAGGGATGGGATACGCAGTATTTT.

The gene calls are TRBV4-3 and TRBJ2-1, with a possible D match to TRBD1 (6 bases). V lost 4 bases, J lost 5 bases, and 18 bases lay in between. Per germline, CDR1 LGHNA and CDR2 YSLEER. The CDR3 is 16 amino acids. CDR3: CASSRLTGTINNEQFF. DNA of the CDR3: TGCGCCAGCAGCCGCCTGACAGGTACTATTAACAATGAGCAGTTCTTC.

This chain links TRBV5-1 with TRBJ2-3, with D possibly matching TRBD1 (5 bases). V was trimmed by 2 bases and J by 4 bases, leaving 8 bases between them. The CDR3 loop spans 13 amino acids. The germline V gene encodes CDR1 SGHRS and CDR2 YFSETQ. CDR3 coding DNA: TGCGCCAGCAGCTTCCAGGGTCCAGATACGCAGTATTTT. Translation: CASSFQGPDTQYF.

This rearrangement joins TRBV7-2 to TRBJ1-2; the match to TRBD1 covers 7 bases. Germline values: CDR1 SGHTA, CDR2 FQGNSA. The CDR3 spans 13 residues. The junction had 8 bases not matched to a gene; V was cut back by 5 bases and J by 8 bases. CDR3: CASSPTGVMGYTF. For the CDR3, the DNA is TGTGCCAGCAGCCCAACAGGGGTTATGGGCTACACCTTC.

The V call is TRBV5-1, the J call TRBJ2-5; 11 nucleotides line up with TRBD2. The CDR3 length is 17 residues. CDR1 is SGHRS and CDR2 is YFSETQ in the germline V gene. V was clipped by 0 bases and J by 3 bases; unmatched bases: 7. CDR3 sequence: CASSLGPASGGKETQYF. CDR3 coding DNA: TGCGCCAGCAGCTTGGGCCCCGCTAGCGGGGGGAAAGAGACCCAGTACTTC.

The genes are TRBV7-9 and TRBJ2-1; TRBD1 might be the D (6 bases). The CDR3 runs to 17 residues. Looked up from germline, CDR1 is SEHNR and CDR2 is FQNEAQ (reference sequence). V lost 5 bases to trimming and J lost 1 base, with 18 bases between them. In DNA, the CDR3 is TGTGCCAGCAGCCTCCGACAGACAGGCGGATCCTACAATGAGCAGTTCTTC. Amino acid sequence: CASSLRQTGGSYNEQFF.

The chain recombines TRBV24-1 with TRBJ2-5, with D uncertain. In germline, CDR1 is KGHDR, CDR2 SFDVKD. V was cut by 9 bases and J by 2 bases, with 27 bases left in between. The CDR3 runs to 18 residues. The CDR3 region is CATRLRPPIYLKQETQYF. CDR3 nucleotides: TGTGCCACCCGCCTCCGGCCTCCCATTTATCTGAAACAAGAGACCCAGTACTTC.

The rearrangement joins TRBV6-1 to TRBJ2-2; D tentatively reads TRBD1 or TRBD2 (6 bases each). The V end lost 8 bases, the J end lost 1 base, and 14 bases lay between the germline ends. Germline CDR1 is MNHNS and CDR2 is SASEGT. The CDR3 extends over 15 amino acids. CDR3 coding DNA: TGTGCCAGCTTGGGGGGCGCCGGGAACACCGGGGAGCTGTTTTTT. It specifies CASLGGAGNTGELFF.

The sample holds one count of this clonotype. The chain combines TRBV5-1 with TRBJ1-4; 7 bases fit TRBD1. The germline CDR1 and CDR2 sequences are SGHRS and YFSETQ. This CDR3 comprises 13 residues. Trimming removed 4 bases from V and 11 bases from J; junction bases left unmatched: 8. DNA of the CDR3: TGCGCCAGCAGCCGGGACAGAGGAGGGAAACTGTTTTTT. Its protein is CASSRDRGGKLFF.

This chain connects TRBV5-1 to TRBJ2-2; TRBD2 aligns across 7 bases. CDR3 length equals 16 residues. From germline, CDR1 is SGHRS and CDR2 YFSETQ. J gave up 2 bases and V 0 bases, and 4 bases lay outside the gene matches. CDR3 protein: CASSLGLAVNTGELFF. The DNA for the CDR3 is TGCGCCAGCAGCTTGGGTCTAGCGGTAAACACCGGGGAGCTGTTTTTT. Together with reference TRBV5-1 and TRBJ2-2, the CDR3 gives the full variable domain: KAGVTQTPRYLIKTRGQQVTLSCSPISGHRSVSWYQQTPGQGLQFLFEYFSETQRNKGNFPGRFSGRQFSNSRSEMNVSTLELGDSALYLCASSLGLAVNTGELFFGEGSRLTVL.

The chain employs TRBV3-1 and TRBJ1-5; tentatively, D is TRBD1 (6 bases). This CDR3 contains 14 residues. The germline CDR1 and CDR2 sequences are LGHDT and YNNKEL (reference sequence). The V gene lost 4 bases and the J gene lost 4 bases, with 11 bases spanning the gap. Written as DNA, the CDR3 is TGTGCCAGCAGCCTAAGACAGGTTAATCAGCCCCAGCATTTT. Translation gives CASSLRQVNQPQHF.

V usage is TRBV15 and J usage is TRBJ2-3; 8 nucleotides align to TRBD2. Trimming removed 0 bases from V and 7 bases from J; junction bases left unmatched: 6. The CDR3 loop spans 15 amino acids. Germline CDR1 reads LNHNV; CDR2 reads YYDKDF (reference sequence). The CDR3 nucleotides read TGTGCCACCAGCAGAGATCGGGGGGGCTTCTATACGCAGTATTTT. This translates into CATSRDRGGFYTQYF.

The genes are TRBV6-1 and TRBJ2-1; tentative D call: TRBD2 (5 bases). V was cut by 4 bases and J by 0 bases, with 13 bases left in between. Germline assignment: CDR1 MNHNS and CDR2 SASEGT. The CDR3 is made up of 16 amino acids. The CDR3 DNA follows: TGTGCCAGCAGTGGAGGGCGGAGGAGCTCCTACAATGAGCAGTTCTTC. Translating gives CASSGGRRSSYNEQFF.

This sequence joins TRBV14 and TRBJ2-7; 11 bases line up with TRBD1. This CDR3 has 16 residues. The J segment lost 9 bases and the V segment lost 3 bases, leaving 13 bases of the junction unmatched. CDR1 and CDR2 from the germline V gene are SGHDN and FVKESK. The CDR3 region is CASSQTGQGALRVQYF. CDR3 sequence (DNA): TGTGCCAGCAGCCAGACCGGACAGGGGGCGCTTCGGGTGCAGTACTTC.

This rearrangement joins TRBV12-5 to TRBJ2-3; the D is unclear. The CDR3 runs to 14 residues. V lost 3 bases and J 5 bases, leaving 12 bases between the germline ends. The germline CDR1 and CDR2 sequences are LGHNT and FRNRAP. CDR3 nucleotide sequence: TGTGCTAGTGGTTTACTCCGCGGAGAAGATACGCAGTATTTT. As protein: CASGLLRGEDTQYF.

V gene TRBV7-9 combines with J gene TRBJ1-4; D is unresolved. Trimming removed 8 bases from V and 9 bases from J, with 13 bases in between. The CDR3 has 12 residues. Germline CDR1 SEHNR, CDR2 FQNEAQ (reference sequence). In DNA form, the CDR3 reads TGTGCCAGCGTACCCCTCGGGAAAAAACTGTTTTTT. Protein product: CASVPLGKKLFF.

CDR3 bases: TGTGCCAGCACCCGGGACAGGGGGTTTTTAGATACGCAGTATTTT. This codes for CASTRDRGFLDTQYF. The chain has TRBV9 and TRBJ2-3, with 11 positions matching TRBD1. Germline CDR1 SGDLS, CDR2 YYNGEE. This CDR3 contains 15 residues. With 6 bases clipped from V and 5 bases from J, the junction kept 8 bases outside the gene matches.

The chain couples TRBV6-5 to TRBJ2-7; tentative D call: TRBD2 (6 bases). This CDR3 spans 14 amino acids. CDR1 and CDR2 from the germline V gene are MNHEY and SVGAGI. Trimming removed 10 bases from V and 0 bases from J, with 16 bases in between. The CDR3 loop reads CATRRGIISYEQYF. CDR3 bases: TGTGCCACCCGTCGGGGGATTATCTCCTACGAGCAGTACTTC.

V is TRBV4-2 and J is TRBJ2-5; 9 nucleotides match TRBD1. This CDR3 comprises 17 residues. Germline V lookup: CDR1 LGHNA, CDR2 YNFKEQ. V shed 4 bases and J 4 bases; nucleotides not matched to a gene: 13. This chain's CDR3 is CASSRRDRVVPLETQYF. The CDR3 DNA reads TGTGCCAGCAGCCGCCGGGACAGGGTGGTCCCCCTAGAGACCCAGTACTTC.